This TCR beta chain was sequenced for a study of cytomegalovirus exposure and HLA in healthy donors. Trimming cost V 10 bases and J 3 bases; bases outside gene matches: 9. CDR3 length equals 14 residues. Germline CDR1 and CDR2: ENHRY and SYGVKD. Study-level results: Many donors carried some public TCRs, although rarity characterized most TCR sequences. Productive rates of about 87% or about 30% were seen for most TCR beta V segments in an earlier analysis. Roughly uniform depth of sequencing across donors was assumed in presence/absence analyses. The authors listed 164 TCR beta chains as cytomegalovirus-associated.

Details on this clone: Its antigen remains unidentified.

PCR was performed using 60 Vbeta and 13 Jbeta primers. Measured with immunoSEQ multiplex PCR; TCRdb has only the in-frame clones, and not every one. The sample yields 140,000 to 150,000 clones, 70% seen once. This receptor was taken from a woman aged 60 to 75 in good health and CMV-seropositive. J is TRBJ1-5 and V is TRBV10-3; TRBD1 aligns across 7 bases. The specimen sequenced was PBMCs. The DNA of the CDR3 is TGTGCCACCAGCCGGGACAGTAACAATCAGCCCCAGCATTTT. Translating it yields CATSRDSNNQPQHF.